The T cell receptor (beta chain) described here comes from a study of T cell responses to AZD1222 COVID-19 vaccine. Study context: The study pooled second doses at about 4 or about 12 weeks.

Study results and limitations: Spike-specific TCR breadth and depth were elevated following two AZD1222 doses. Most donors were white British, females outnumbered males, and clonal diversity was possibly underestimated.

Details on this clone: Its antigen remains unidentified. This specimen includes other DNA sequences encoding the same CDR3.

The CDR3 extends over 11 amino acids. Trimming cost V 4 bases and J 2 bases, with 1 base left between them. Per the germline V gene, CDR1 is SEHNR and CDR2 is FQNEAQ (reference sequence). Generated by immunoSEQ multiplex PCR, the TCRdb table keeps only in-frame clones and is missing some. The table shows 88,000 or so clones, with 89% occurring only once. This sequence joins TRBV7-9 and TRBJ2-3; D is ambiguous. This receptor was obtained from an adult in good health. The sequenced sample was peripheral blood, obtained on day 0 of AZD1222 vaccination. This CDR3 reads CASSSTDTQYF. CDR3 DNA: TGTGCCAGCAGCTCCACAGATACGCAGTATTTT.